Following are 22 T cell receptor beta chains from one sample sequenced in a study of shared clonotypes between healthy human individuals. Profiling relied on immunoSEQ multiplex PCR, and the TCRdb table lists in-frame clones only, not all of them. The data show approximately 590,000 clones, with around 95% seen just once and around 0.097% held by the top ten. Naive CD8 cells, CD45RO-negative and positively selected for CCR7, excluded terminally differentiated effector memory CD45RA+ cells. Material for sequencing was naive CD8+ T cells sorted from blood. These receptors were obtained from a woman in her thirties in good health.

The gene calls are TRBV5-1 and TRBJ1-2; unclear D gene. The length of the CDR3 is 13 residues. Trimming took off 0 bases at V and 8 bases at J, with 11 bases between the two ends. Germline V gene sequence: CDR1 SGHRS, CDR2 YFSETQ. CDR3 region: CASSLVDGEGYTF. The CDR3 coding sequence is TGCGCCAGCAGCTTGGTAGATGGAGAGGGCTACACCTTC. The full variable domain, its missing parts supplied by reference TRBV5-1 and TRBJ1-2, is KAGVTQTPRYLIKTRGQQVTLSCSPISGHRSVSWYQQTPGQGLQFLFEYFSETQRNKGNFPGRFSGRQFSNSRSEMNVSTLELGDSALYLCASSLVDGEGYTFGSGTRLTVV.

This chain links TRBV19 with TRBJ2-3; D is uncertain. Trimming stripped 3 bases from V and 5 bases from J, with 12 bases between. This CDR3 is built from 14 residues. In germline, CDR1 is LNHDA, CDR2 SQIVND (reference sequence). The CDR3: CASSIAAVGDTQYF. Written as DNA, the CDR3 is TGTGCCAGTAGTATCGCGGCAGTGGGAGATACGCAGTATTTT.

Comments on this clone: Other DNA sequences of this sample code for an identical CDR3. The chain is built from TRBV2 and TRBJ2-7; TRBD2 agrees at 13 bases. With V trimmed by 7 bases and J by 0 bases, 12 bases remained unmatched. CDR1 and CDR2 (germline): SNHLY, FYNNEI. The CDR3 contains 18 residues. CDR3 nucleotides: TGTGCCAGCACCGAAGGTGGACTAGCGGGAGACTACTCCTACGAGCAGTACTTC. The encoded protein is CASTEGGLAGDYSYEQYF.

V is TRBV7-8 and J is TRBJ2-1; 12 bases align to TRBD2. Trimming removed 3 bases from V and 7 bases from J; junction bases left unmatched: 7. Germline lookup yields CDR1 SGHVS and CDR2 FQNEAQ. The CDR3 has 16 residues. CDR3 in amino acids: CASSLHTSGRWNEQFF. CDR3 nucleotide sequence: TGTGCCAGCAGCTTGCACACTAGCGGGAGGTGGAATGAGCAGTTCTTC.

The chain carries TRBV7-9 and TRBJ1-1; TRBD1 agrees at 7 bases. The junction had 10 bases not matched to a gene; V was cut back by 5 bases and J by 4 bases. This CDR3 is built from 15 residues. CDR1 is SEHNR and CDR2 is FQNEAQ in the germline V gene (reference sequence). CDR3 sequence reads: CASSRTTGRITEAFF. For the CDR3, the DNA is TGTGCCAGCAGCCGGACGACAGGGCGGATCACTGAAGCTTTCTTT.

The chain carries TRBV19 and TRBJ2-5; 9 bases match TRBD1. The J call may be faulty, since TRBJ2-7 better matches the DNA end. The germline V gene encodes CDR1 LNHDA and CDR2 SQIVND (reference sequence). The CDR3 is 13 residues long. This CDR3 is CASSKGQGHEQYF. CDR3 in DNA: TGTGCCAGTAGTAAGGGACAGGGTCACGAGCAGTACTTC.

CDR3 amino acids: CASSPYWRRNTGELFF. The CDR3 DNA reads as TGTGCCAGCAGCCCTTACTGGCGGAGAAACACCGGGGAGCTGTTTTTT. The chain uses TRBV11-2 and TRBJ2-2; D is unresolved. This CDR3 has 16 amino acids. V lost 5 bases, J lost 2 bases, and 15 bases lay in between. Per the germline V gene, CDR1 is SGHAT and CDR2 is FQNNGV.

The chain couples TRBV28 to TRBJ1-1, with D unresolved. V was pared by 4 bases and J by 0 bases, with 9 bases between. The CDR3 runs to 14 residues. Germline V gene data show CDR1 as MDHEN and CDR2 as SYDVKM. CDR3 in DNA: TGTGCCAGCAGTTGGGTCAGATTGAACACTGAAGCTTTCTTT. Its translation is CASSWVRLNTEAFF.

The sample holds a few counts of this clone. J is TRBJ1-1 and V is TRBV4-2; TRBD1 aligns across 7 bases. J was trimmed by 0 bases and V by 6 bases; bases with no gene match: 10. This CDR3 region has 16 residues. CDR1 is LGHNA, CDR2 YNFKEQ, per germline. CDR3 loop: CASRLGSGGMNTEAFF. The CDR3 DNA sequence: TGTGCCAGCAGATTGGGCTCAGGGGGGATGAACACTGAAGCTTTCTTT.

The chain has TRBV5-5 and TRBJ1-1, with D perhaps matching TRBD1 (5 bases). V lost 6 bases and J lost 7, with 22 bases in between. The CDR3 consists of 15 residues. Germline CDR1 and CDR2: SGHKS and YYEKEE (reference sequence). The CDR3 loop reads CASNWGTASFDEAFF. The CDR3 DNA sequence: TGTGCCAGCAACTGGGGGACTGCCTCTTTCGATGAAGCTTTCTTT.

The CDR3 reads CASSLATGTYNEQFF. The CDR3 coding sequence is TGTGCCAGCAGCTTGGCGACGGGAACCTACAATGAGCAGTTCTTC. The chain employs TRBV5-6 and TRBJ2-1; D possibly corresponds to TRBD2 (5 bases). Trimming took off 0 bases at V and 2 bases at J, with 9 bases between the two ends. Germline V lookup: CDR1 SGHDT, CDR2 YYEEEE. The CDR3 consists of 15 residues.

The gene calls are TRBV27 and TRBJ2-1; 13 bases line up with TRBD2. J was trimmed by 7 bases and V by 6 bases; bases with no gene match: 3. This CDR3 is built from 14 residues. Germline assignment: CDR1 MNHEY and CDR2 SMNVEV (reference sequence). Here the CDR3 reads CASSWTSGGNEQFF. The CDR3 coding sequence is TGTGCCAGCAGCTGGACTAGCGGGGGTAATGAGCAGTTCTTC.

The chain uses TRBV19 and TRBJ1-5, with 8 bases fitting TRBD1. The CDR3 runs 14 residues. Looked up from germline, CDR1 is LNHDA and CDR2 is SQIVND (reference sequence). Trimming cost V 9 bases and J 3 bases; bases outside gene matches: 7. The CDR3 protein is CASSYQGANQPQHF. As DNA, the CDR3 is TGTGCCAGCAGTTATCAGGGGGCCAATCAGCCCCAGCATTTT.

V is TRBV2 and J is TRBJ2-5; D gene ambiguous. V was trimmed by 11 bases and J by 0 bases, leaving 4 bases between them. Germline loops: CDR1 SNHLY, CDR2 FYNNEI. The CDR3 has 10 amino acids. CDR3 loop: CAGHQETQYF. In DNA, the CDR3 is TGTGCCGGACACCAAGAGACCCAGTACTTC.

This sequence joins TRBV6-5 and TRBJ2-5, with 8 bases matching TRBD2. The length of the CDR3 is 13 residues. Germline V gives CDR1 MNHEY, CDR2 SVGAGI. V shed 1 base and J 11 bases; nucleotides not matched to a gene: 6. DNA of the CDR3: TGTGCCAGCAGTTACTTAGCGGGGAAGGAGCAGTACTTC. Translation gives CASSYLAGKEQYF.

This clone was seen only once. The rearrangement joins TRBV28 to TRBJ1-5; 7 nucleotides agree with TRBD1. The germline V gene encodes CDR1 MDHEN and CDR2 SYDVKM. The CDR3 is made up of 18 amino acids. The V and J ends lost 4 bases and 1 base, in that order; junction bases with no gene match: 13. This CDR3 reads CASSYPSGDSESNQPQHF. The CDR3 DNA reads TGTGCCAGCAGTTACCCCTCCGGGGACAGCGAGAGCAATCAGCCCCAGCATTTT.

This chain connects TRBV6-1 to TRBJ2-7; 10 nucleotides agree with TRBD2. The V gene's germline CDR1 is MNHNS and CDR2 SASEGT. The CDR3 contains 14 residues. V trimming: 6 bases; J trimming: 5 bases; junction bases outside the gene matches: 7. The chain's CDR3 is CASRTSGRGNEQYF. For the CDR3, the DNA is TGTGCCAGCAGGACGAGCGGGAGGGGAAACGAGCAGTACTTC.

The rearrangement joins TRBV19 to TRBJ2-7; 9 bases line up with TRBD1. Per the germline V gene, CDR1 is LNHDA and CDR2 is SQIVND (reference sequence). V shed 3 bases and J 2 bases; nucleotides not matched to a gene: 11. This CDR3 is built from 17 residues. The CDR3 sequence: CASSIRYTGTGTYEQYF. The CDR3 DNA reads TGTGCCAGTAGTATCAGATATACCGGGACAGGGACCTACGAGCAGTACTTC.

The rearrangement links TRBV7-2 to TRBJ2-7; D may be TRBD1 or TRBD2 (5 bases each). From germline, CDR1 is SGHTA and CDR2 FQGNSA. This CDR3 is built from 16 residues. The V end lost 5 bases, the J end lost 0 bases, and 17 bases lay between the germline ends. CDR3 loop: CASSVQPGRSSYEQYF. CDR3 DNA sequence: TGTGCCAGCAGCGTACAACCGGGACGCAGCTCCTACGAGCAGTACTTC.

The chain has TRBV28 and TRBJ1-2, with a weak D call TRBD1 (6 bases). V dropped 10 bases and J dropped 8 bases, with 14 bases sitting between them. Germline-derived CDR1 and CDR2 are MDHEN and SYDVKM. The CDR3 is made up of 11 amino acids. CDR3 protein: CATGGRGGYTF. The DNA for the CDR3 is TGTGCCACCGGGGGCCGAGGAGGCTACACCTTC.

This chain connects TRBV28 to TRBJ2-7; TRBD1 aligns across 7 bases. V trimming: 5 bases; J trimming: 6 bases; junction bases outside the gene matches: 16. There are 16 residues in the CDR3. The germline CDR1 and CDR2 sequences are MDHEN and SYDVKM. The CDR3 region has the DNA TGTGCCAGCAGTCCATGGGGACAGAACAAACGATTCGAGCAGTACTTC. Translation gives CASSPWGQNKRFEQYF.

The chain couples TRBV7-2 to TRBJ2-3; no clear D gene. CDR3 size: 15 residues. Germline CDR1 reads SGHTA; CDR2 reads FQGNSA. Trimming took 5 bases from V and 0 from J, leaving 12 bases between them. The CDR3 DNA follows: TGTGCCAGCAGCCTCCTGACATCCAGCACAGATACGCAGTATTTT. This sequence encodes CASSLLTSSTDTQYF.